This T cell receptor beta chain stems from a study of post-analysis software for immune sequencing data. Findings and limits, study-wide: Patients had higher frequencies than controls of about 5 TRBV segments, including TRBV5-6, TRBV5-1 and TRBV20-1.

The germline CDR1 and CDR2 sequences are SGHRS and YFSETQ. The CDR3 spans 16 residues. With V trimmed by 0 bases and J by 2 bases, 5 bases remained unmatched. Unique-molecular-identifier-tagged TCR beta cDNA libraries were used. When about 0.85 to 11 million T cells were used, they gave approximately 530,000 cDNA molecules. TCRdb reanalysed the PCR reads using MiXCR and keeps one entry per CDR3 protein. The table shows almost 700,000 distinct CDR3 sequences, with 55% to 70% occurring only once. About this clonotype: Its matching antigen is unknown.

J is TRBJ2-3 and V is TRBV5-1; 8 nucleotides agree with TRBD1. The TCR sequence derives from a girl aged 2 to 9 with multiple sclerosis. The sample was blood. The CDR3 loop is CASSLGTGRPTDTQYF. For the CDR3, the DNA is TGCGCCAGCAGCTTGGGGACAGGGAGGCCCACAGATACGCAGTATTTT.